A selection of T cell receptor beta chains follows, all from one sample in a study of CD8 T cell repertoires and HIV-1 epitope variants. Antigen specificity for these receptors is unknown. Method: immunoSEQ multiplex PCR; TCRdb's copy keeps in-frame clones and lacks some. The profile shows 1,500 to 2,000 clones, just over 70% of them singletons. The sequenced material came from cultured CD8+ T cells derived from PBMCs. The receptors originated from a male donor with HIV. Each CDR3 is given with its conserved first and last residue. D genes are given only for firm matches. Clone size is shown for a subset of rows, as once, few, many or a class of expanded clone.

J: TRBJ1-2
size: NA
V: TRBV19
D: NA
length: 12
CDR3: CASLTGVYGYTF
DNA: TGTGCCAGTCTTACTGGGGTCTATGGCTACACCTTC

J: TRBJ1-5
size: NA
V: TRBV28
D: NA
length: 15
CDR3: CASSFAGPPNQPQHF
DNA: TGTGCCAGCAGTTTTGCAGGGCCCCCAAATCAGCCCCAGCATTTT

J: TRBJ2-6
size: NA
V: TRBV4-3
D: TRBD1
length: 16
CDR3: CASSQTGGSGANVLTF
DNA: TGCGCCAGCAGCCAGACAGGGGGCTCTGGGGCCAACGTCCTGACTTTC

J: TRBJ2-7
size: NA
V: TRBV7-6
D: NA
length: 14
CDR3: CASSLGGPGEEQYF
DNA: TGTGCCAGCAGCTTAGGGGGGCCAGGAGAGGAGCAGTACTTC

J: TRBJ1-6
size: few
V: TRBV7-3
D: TRBD1
length: 15
CDR3: CASSLTGAVDSPLHF
DNA: TGTGCCAGCAGCTTGACAGGGGCAGTGGATTCACCCCTCCACTTT

J: TRBJ1-2
size: NA
V: TRBV13
D: TRBD1
length: 14
CDR3: CASSLAGGVYGYTF
DNA: TGTGCCAGCAGCTTAGCAGGGGGGGTCTATGGCTACACCTTC

J: TRBJ2-7
size: NA
V: TRBV19
D: TRBD2
length: 15
CDR3: CASSTRAGDSDEQYF
DNA: TGTGCCAGTAGTACGAGAGCGGGAGATAGCGACGAGCAGTACTTC

J: TRBJ2-7
size: NA
V: TRBV7-9
D: TRBD1
length: 18
CDR3: CASSWPGQGEGGTYEQYF
DNA: TGTGCCAGCAGCTGGCCGGGACAGGGGGAAGGTGGGACCTACGAGCAGTACTTC

J: TRBJ1-1
size: NA
V: TRBV19
D: NA
length: 13
CDR3: CASSPGWGTEAFF
DNA: TGTGCCAGTAGCCCGGGTTGGGGCACTGAAGCTTTCTTT

J: TRBJ1-5
size: NA
V: TRBV4-2
D: NA
length: 15
CDR3: CASSQEGETNQPQHF
DNA: TGTGCCAGCAGCCAAGAAGGGGAAACCAATCAGCCCCAGCATTTT

J: TRBJ2-4
size: NA
V: TRBV29-1
D: NA
length: 15
CDR3: CSVEDQNRPKNIQYF
DNA: TGCAGCGTTGAAGATCAAAACAGGCCAAAAAACATTCAGTACTTC

J: TRBJ1-4
size: NA
V: TRBV5-4
D: NA
length: 12
CDR3: CASGEGNEKLFF
DNA: TGTGCCAGCGGAGAAGGGAATGAAAAACTGTTTTTT

J: TRBJ2-7
size: NA
V: TRBV30
D: NA
length: 11
CDR3: CAWTREYEQYF
DNA: TGTGCCTGGACTAGGGAATACGAGCAGTACTTC

J: TRBJ1-2
size: NA
V: TRBV30
D: TRBD1
length: 13
CDR3: CAPTGGSFYGYTF
DNA: TGTGCCCCTACAGGGGGGTCCTTCTATGGCTACACCTTC

J: TRBJ2-1
size: NA
V: TRBV29-1
D: TRBD1
length: 16
CDR3: CSVIRTGFNSYNEQFF
DNA: TGCAGCGTTATCAGGACAGGGTTTAACTCCTACAATGAGCAGTTCTTC

J: TRBJ1-4
size: few
V: TRBV6-5
D: NA
length: 15
CDR3: CASSPYTSTNEKLFF
DNA: TGTGCCAGCAGCCCCTACACTTCAACTAATGAAAAACTGTTTTTT

J: TRBJ2-7
size: NA
V: TRBV27
D: TRBD2
length: 16
CDR3: CASSLSGGRFPYEQYF
DNA: TGTGCCAGCAGTTTATCCGGCGGGAGGTTCCCCTACGAGCAGTACTTC

J: TRBJ1-1
size: NA
V: TRBV19
D: TRBD1
length: 14
CDR3: CASSIGRGDTEAFF
DNA: TGTGCCAGTAGTATCGGCAGGGGGGACACTGAAGCTTTCTTT

J: TRBJ1-4
size: NA
V: TRBV5-1
D: NA
length: 15
CDR3: CASSSNRETNEKLFF
DNA: TGCGCCAGCAGCTCTAACAGGGAGACTAATGAAAAACTGTTTTTT

J: TRBJ1-1
size: once
V: TRBV19
D: NA
length: 13
CDR3: CASGMGLNTEAFF
DNA: TGTGCCAGTGGGATGGGGTTGAACACTGAAGCTTTCTTT

J: TRBJ2-2
size: NA
V: TRBV7-9
D: NA
length: 13
CDR3: CASSLGNTGELFF
DNA: TGTGCCAGCAGCTTAGGAAACACCGGGGAGCTGTTTTTT

J: TRBJ2-7
size: NA
V: TRBV6-5
D: NA
length: 12
CDR3: CASNLSGHEQYF
DNA: TGTGCCAGCAACCTCAGCGGCCACGAGCAGTACTTC

J: TRBJ2-1
size: NA
V: TRBV10-2
D: TRBD2
length: 15
CDR3: CASSDSSGGQGEQFF
DNA: TGCGCCAGCAGTGATTCGAGCGGGGGGCAAGGTGAGCAGTTCTTC

J: TRBJ2-3
size: once
V: TRBV7-3
D: NA
length: 15
CDR3: CASSLIAESTDTQYF
DNA: TGTGCCAGCAGCTTAATAGCGGAGAGCACAGATACGCAGTATTTT

J: TRBJ1-4
size: NA
V: TRBV5-6
D: TRBD1
length: 19
CDR3: CASSSRDPERDSGWEKLFF
DNA: TGTGCCAGCAGCTCCCGGGACCCGGAACGGGACAGCGGGTGGGAAAAACTGTTTTTT

J: TRBJ1-2
size: once
V: TRBV6-4
D: NA
length: 15
CDR3: CASSVEPGQSYGYTF
DNA: TGTGCCAGCAGTGTCGAGCCGGGACAAAGCTATGGCTACACCTTC

J: TRBJ2-1
size: NA
V: TRBV2
D: NA
length: 15
CDR3: CASSTGQYFGNEQFF
DNA: NA

J: TRBJ1-1
size: NA
V: TRBV5-1
D: TRBD1
length: 14
CDR3: CASSLTGGDTEAFF
DNA: TGCGCCAGCAGCTTGACAGGGGGCGACACTGAAGCTTTCTTT

J: TRBJ1-5
size: NA
V: TRBV15
D: TRBD1
length: 15
CDR3: CATSSEGTDNQPQHF
DNA: TGTGCCACCAGCAGCGAGGGGACAGACAATCAGCCCCAGCATTTT

J: TRBJ2-5
size: once
V: TRBV6-5
D: TRBD1
length: 15
CDR3: CASSPTGQVQETQYF
DNA: TGTGCCAGCAGCCCAACGGGACAGGTACAAGAGACCCAGTACTTC

J: TRBJ2-1
size: NA
V: TRBV18
D: TRBD2
length: 14
CDR3: CASSPRIAGYEQFF
DNA: TGTGCCAGCTCACCACGGATAGCGGGTTATGAGCAGTTCTTC

J: TRBJ1-1
size: NA
V: TRBV7-9
D: NA
length: 13
CDR3: CASSFTGNTEAFF
DNA: TGTGCCAGCAGCTTTACAGGGAACACTGAAGCTTTCTTT

J: TRBJ2-1
size: NA
V: TRBV9
D: NA
length: 15
CDR3: CASSVGAGLNNEQFF
DNA: TGTGCCAGCAGCGTCGGAGCGGGCCTTAACAATGAGCAGTTCTTC

J: TRBJ2-1
size: large
V: TRBV2
D: NA
length: 14
CDR3: CASSEGGTLNEQFF
DNA: TGTGCCAGCAGTGAGGGGGGGACATTGAATGAGCAGTTCTTC

J: TRBJ1-1
size: NA
V: TRBV7-9
D: NA
length: 16
CDR3: CASSRVLGGPNTEAFF
DNA: TGTGCCAGCAGCCGGGTCCTTGGGGGACCGAACACTGAAGCTTTCTTT

J: TRBJ1-2
size: NA
V: TRBV25-1
D: NA
length: 12
CDR3: CAITRGGYGYTF
DNA: TGTGCCATTACGAGGGGGGGCTATGGCTACACCTTC

J: TRBJ2-1
size: NA
V: TRBV7-2
D: NA
length: 14
CDR3: CASSTVRETNEQFF
DNA: TGTGCCAGCAGCACTGTTCGGGAAACCAATGAGCAGTTCTTC

J: TRBJ1-1
size: NA
V: TRBV5-6
D: NA
length: 14
CDR3: CASSLVEEGTEAFF
DNA: TGTGCCAGCAGCTTGGTGGAGGAGGGCACTGAAGCTTTCTTT

J: TRBJ2-1
size: NA
V: TRBV29-1
D: TRBD2
length: 19
CDR3: CSVEGGQGLAGGRYNEQFF
DNA: TGCAGCGTTGAAGGAGGCCAAGGACTAGCGGGAGGTCGCTACAATGAGCAGTTCTTC

J: TRBJ1-2
size: NA
V: TRBV5-1
D: NA
length: 17
CDR3: CASSLGAPPVGMYGYTF
DNA: TGCGCCAGCAGCTTGGGAGCCCCTCCCGTCGGAATGTATGGCTACACCTTC